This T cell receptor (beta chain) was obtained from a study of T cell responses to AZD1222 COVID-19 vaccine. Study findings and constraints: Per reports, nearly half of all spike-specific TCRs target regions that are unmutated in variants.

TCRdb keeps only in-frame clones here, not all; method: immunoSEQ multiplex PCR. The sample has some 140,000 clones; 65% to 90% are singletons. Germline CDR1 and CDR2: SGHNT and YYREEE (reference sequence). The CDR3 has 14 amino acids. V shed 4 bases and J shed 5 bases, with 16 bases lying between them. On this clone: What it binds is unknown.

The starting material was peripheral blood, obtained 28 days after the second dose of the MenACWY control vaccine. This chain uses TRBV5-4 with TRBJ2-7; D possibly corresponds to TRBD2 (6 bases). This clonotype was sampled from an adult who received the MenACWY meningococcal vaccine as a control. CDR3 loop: CASSPTGRIHEQYV. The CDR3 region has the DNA TGTGCCAGCAGCCCAACCGGGAGAATCCACGAGCAGTACGTC.